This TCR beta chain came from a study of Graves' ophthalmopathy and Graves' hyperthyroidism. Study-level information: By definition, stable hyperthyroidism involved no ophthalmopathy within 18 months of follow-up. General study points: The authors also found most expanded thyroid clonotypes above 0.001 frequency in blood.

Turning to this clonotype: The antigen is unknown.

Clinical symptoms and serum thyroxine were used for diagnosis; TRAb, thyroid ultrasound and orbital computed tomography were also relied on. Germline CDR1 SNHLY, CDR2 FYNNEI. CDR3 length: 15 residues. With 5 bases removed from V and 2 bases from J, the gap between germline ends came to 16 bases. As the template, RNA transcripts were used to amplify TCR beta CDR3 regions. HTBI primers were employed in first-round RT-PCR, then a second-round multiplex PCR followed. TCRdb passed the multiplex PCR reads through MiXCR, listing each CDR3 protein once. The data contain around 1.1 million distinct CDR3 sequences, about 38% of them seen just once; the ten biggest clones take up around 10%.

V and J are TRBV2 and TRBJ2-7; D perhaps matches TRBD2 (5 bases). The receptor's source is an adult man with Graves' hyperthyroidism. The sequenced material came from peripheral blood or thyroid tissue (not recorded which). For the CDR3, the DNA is TGTGCCAGCAGTCCCCGGGCGGAGACTACCTACGAGCAGTACTTC. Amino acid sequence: CASSPRAETTYEQYF.